This TCR beta chain emerged from a study of control samples from healthy donors and cancer patients (dated by TCRdb to 2018 to 2021). To prepare the library, the immunoSEQ multiplex PCR assay was applied. Sourced from immuneACCESS, this table was stored by TCRdb with only in-frame sequences that have V and J called. A share of the clones is absent; for the studies checked, an unresolved V gene accounts for under half, and the remainder has no known explanation. This sample holds under 85,000 clones; 90% to 95% were observed only once. The biggest ten clones account for about 6% of the sample. About this clone: Its antigen has not been determined. The input lacks base qualities; no much larger clone sits a single base away.

The CDR1 and CDR2 encoded by the germline V gene (reference sequence) are SEHNR and FQNEAQ. The CDR3 numbers 17 residues from cysteine through phenylalanine. The read is trimmed to its CDR3 DNA, 51 bases read in frame from base 1. Trimming accounts for 4 bases at V and 1 base at J, while the number of junction bases matched to no gene is 9. The TCR comes from a woman aged 40-49 years in good health. Sequenced input: blood. Recombination connected TRBV7-9 to TRBJ2-3, and TRBD1 matches 9 of the central bases. The sequence in DNA is TGTGCCAGCAGCTCCCCGGAGGGGGACAGGGGCACAGATACGCAGTATTTT. This yields the protein CASSSPEGDRGTDTQYF.